Shown below are 29 T cell receptor beta chains from a single sample sequenced in a study of blood T cells in healthy people across ages. Using a J-beta primer mix together with a sample-barcoded 5' primer, a second PCR was run for roughly 7 to 12 cycles. TCRdb re-analysed the 5' RACE reads in MiXCR, keeping a single row per CDR3 protein. The sample consists of more than 500,000 distinct CDR3 sequences, 27% of them appearing once. Sequencing input: blood. Receptors were obtained from a woman aged 70-85 years in good health.

The V and J genes are TRBV20-1 and TRBJ2-2; a possible D gene is TRBD2 (6 bases). This CDR3 comprises 14 residues. Germline-derived CDR1 and CDR2 are DFQATT and SNEGSKA (reference sequence). Deletions cut 7 bases from V and 7 bases from J, with 19 bases between. For the CDR3, the DNA is TGCAGTGTTCGGGACTCCCGCCGCATCGGGGAGCTGTTTTTT. Protein sequence: CSVRDSRRIGELFF.

This clonotype was found a few times. V usage is TRBV27 and J usage is TRBJ1-5; D ambiguous. This CDR3 has 17 amino acids. With 0 bases removed from V and 3 bases from J, the gap between germline ends came to 15 bases. Per germline, CDR1 MNHEY and CDR2 SMNVEV (reference sequence). The CDR3 spells CASSLSVGSSLNQPQHF. CDR3 DNA: TGTGCCAGCAGTTTATCAGTGGGCTCCTCCCTCAATCAGCCCCAGCATTTT.

V usage is TRBV9 and J usage is TRBJ2-3, with 9 bases that match TRBD2. Trimming at V came to 2 bases and at J to 1 base, leaving 2 bases not matched to a gene. The CDR3 covers 15 residues. Per the germline V gene, CDR1 is SGDLS and CDR2 is YYNGEE. CDR3 in amino acids: CASSVWTSGTDTQYF. CDR3 in DNA: TGTGCCAGCAGCGTTTGGACTAGCGGCACAGATACGCAGTATTTT.

The sample holds a few counts of this clonotype. CDR3 sequence (DNA): TGTGCCAGCAGCTCAAGCAGGAATAATGGCTACACCTTC. Translated, it gives CASSSSRNNGYTF. The V gene is TRBV11-2, the J gene TRBJ1-2; D is uncertain. In germline, CDR1 is SGHAT, CDR2 FQNNGV. The CDR3 length is 13 residues. Trimming stripped 4 bases from V and 6 bases from J, with 12 bases between. The full variable domain, its missing parts supplied by reference TRBV11-2 and TRBJ1-2, is EAGVAQSPRYKIIEKRQSVAFWCNPISGHATLYWYQQILGQGPKLLIQFQNNGVVDDSQLPKDRFSAERLKGVDSTLKIQPAKLEDSAVYLCASSSSRNNGYTFGSGTRLTVV.

The rearrangement joins TRBV7-3 to TRBJ1-2; D gene uncertain. Germline loops: CDR1 SGHTA, CDR2 FQGTGA. V lost 0 bases, J lost 0 bases, and 5 bases lay in between. The CDR3 is 14 amino acids. This CDR3 reads CASSLTSANYGYTF. CDR3 DNA sequence: TGTGCCAGCAGCTTAACTTCGGCTAACTATGGCTACACCTTC.

The chain combines TRBV2 with TRBJ1-5; D ambiguous. Trimming stripped 7 bases from V and 9 bases from J, with 16 bases between. In germline, CDR1 is SNHLY, CDR2 FYNNEI. The CDR3 is 13 amino acids. CDR3 nucleotides: TGTGCCAGCAACGAGACCCCAGCAGGGCCCCAGCATTTT. Its protein is CASNETPAGPQHF.

The chain links TRBV12-3 or TRBV12-4 to TRBJ1-5, with 10 nucleotides matching TRBD1. The V and J ends lost 3 bases and 5 bases, in that order; junction bases with no gene match: 4. The CDR3 is made up of 15 amino acids. CDR3 sequence reads: CASSLTGGMDQPQHF. The CDR3 DNA is TGTGCCAGCAGTTTGACAGGGGGCATGGATCAGCCCCAGCATTTT.

This clonotype was observed a few times. The chain employs TRBV2 and TRBJ2-7; D remains ambiguous. Germline V gives CDR1 SNHLY, CDR2 FYNNEI. V was pared by 7 bases and J by 4 bases, with 11 bases between. The CDR3 has 12 residues. CDR3 coding DNA: TGTGCCAGCAAACCAGATACATACGAGCAGTACTTC. It is translated as CASKPDTYEQYF.

The rearrangement uses TRBV12-3 or TRBV12-4 and TRBJ2-2; D unclear. The CDR3 has 13 amino acids. V lost 2 bases and J 7 bases, leaving 8 bases between the germline ends. The DNA for the CDR3 is TGTGCCAGCAGTTTACCGACCCGCGGGGAGCTGTTTTTT. Its translation: CASSLPTRGELFF.

Many counts were recorded for this clonotype. The V call is TRBV5-1, the J call TRBJ2-2; D possibly corresponds to TRBD1 (6 bases). Trimming cost V 5 bases and J 6 bases, with 11 bases left between them. Germline V lookup: CDR1 SGHRS, CDR2 YFSETQ. The CDR3 sequence is 13 residues long. The CDR3 bases are TGCGCCAGCAGGCCACAGGGATCCGGGGAGCTGTTTTTT. Amino acids: CASRPQGSGELFF.

The V call is TRBV7-9, the J call TRBJ1-2, with D perhaps matching TRBD1 (5 bases). CDR1 and CDR2 from the germline V gene are SEHNR and FQNEAQ (reference sequence). The CDR3 is made up of 13 amino acids. V gave up 5 bases and J gave up 2 bases, with 9 bases separating them. This chain's CDR3 is CASSIQENYGYTF. The CDR3, as DNA: TGTGCCAGCAGCATACAGGAAAACTATGGCTACACCTTC.

CDR3 in DNA: TGTGCCAGCATCCACCGAGCGGGGGAGACCCAGTACTTC. It translates to CASIHRAGETQYF. This chain links TRBV6-5 with TRBJ2-5; 7 positions agree with TRBD2. CDR1 MNHEY and CDR2 SVGAGI come from the germline V gene. J gave up 5 bases and V 7 bases, and 7 bases lay outside the gene matches. This CDR3 region has 13 residues.

This chain uses TRBV7-2 with TRBJ1-6, with 8 bases lining up with TRBD1. V was pared by 8 bases and J by 8 bases, with 26 bases of the junction left unmatched. CDR3 length: 20 residues. Germline lookup yields CDR1 SGHTA and CDR2 FQGNSA. This CDR3 is CASAQLSRTGIPASHSPLHF. As DNA, the CDR3 is TGTGCCAGCGCGCAGTTAAGCCGGACAGGGATCCCTGCCTCCCATTCACCCCTCCACTTT.

This clonotype was counted a few times. The V and J genes are TRBV20-1 and TRBJ2-5, with D perhaps TRBD1 or TRBD2 (5 bases each). Trimming took 4 bases from V and 7 from J, leaving 10 bases between them. Germline CDR1 DFQATT, CDR2 SNEGSKA (reference sequence). The CDR3 is 11 amino acids. The CDR3 DNA reads as TGCAGTGCTAACCCGAGGGGGACCCAGTACTTC. Translating gives CSANPRGTQYF.

This clonotype was observed a handful of times. This chain links TRBV10-2 with TRBJ2-1, with 10 bases fitting TRBD2. CDR1 is WSHSY, CDR2 SAAADI, per germline. V gave up 4 bases and J gave up 6 bases; unmatched junction bases: 6. The CDR3 spans 15 residues. CDR3 region: CASSVSGGGFNEQFF. DNA for the CDR3: TGCGCCAGCAGTGTCAGCGGGGGGGGTTTCAATGAGCAGTTCTTC.

The chain joins TRBV29-1 to TRBJ1-2; D ambiguous. Trimming took 3 bases from V and 4 from J, leaving 9 bases between them. Germline-derived CDR1 and CDR2 are SQVTM and ANQGSEA. The CDR3 runs to 12 residues. The DNA of the CDR3 is TGCAGCGTTGAGGGCGGACCCTATGGCTACACCTTC. This translates into CSVEGGPYGYTF.

The chain employs TRBV20-1 and TRBJ1-1, with 8 bases fitting TRBD1. The ends lost 1 base at V and 0 bases at J; junction bases unmatched: 13. The CDR3 contains 18 residues. The germline gives CDR1 DFQATT, CDR2 SNEGSKA (reference sequence). CDR3 bases: TGCAGTGCTAGAGTCCACAGGGGGGCTGTTTCGATGAACACTGAAGCTTTCTTT. It encodes CSARVHRGAVSMNTEAFF.

The chain joins TRBV20-1 to TRBJ2-7; D gene uncertain. The CDR3 totals 16 residues. Germline CDR1 reads DFQATT; CDR2 reads SNEGSKA (reference sequence). The V end was cut by 0 bases, the J end by 0 bases, with 15 bases between. The CDR3 sequence is CSARDQPGSSSYEQYF. DNA of the CDR3: TGCAGTGCTAGAGATCAGCCAGGCTCGAGCTCCTACGAGCAGTACTTC.

V and J are TRBV20-1 and TRBJ2-5; 9 nucleotides line up with TRBD2. Germline V gene lookup returns CDR1 DFQATT and CDR2 SNEGSKA (reference sequence). CDR3 length: 14 amino acids. V shed 6 bases and J 7 bases; nucleotides not matched to a gene: 12. The CDR3 reads CSALAGGQGGTQYF. CDR3 bases: TGCAGTGCCCTTGCGGGGGGGCAAGGGGGGACCCAGTACTTC.

This clonotype occurred a few times. The chain couples TRBV29-1 to TRBJ2-5, with 11 bases identical to TRBD2. Germline values: CDR1 SQVTM, CDR2 ANQGSEA. The CDR3 is 13 amino acids. Germline trimming cut 4 bases from V and 4 bases from J; bases unmatched to any gene: 2. The CDR3 sequence: CSVGGLAVETQYF. DNA for the CDR3: TGCAGCGTTGGGGGACTAGCGGTAGAGACCCAGTACTTC.

This chain uses TRBV12-3 or TRBV12-4 with TRBJ2-4, with D perhaps matching TRBD1 (8 bases). Between the trimmed V and J ends, which lost 6 bases and 8 bases, there was a span of 11 bases. The CDR3 sequence is 12 residues long. CDR3: CASRTGGDIQYF. The CDR3 DNA sequence: TGTGCCAGCAGAACAGGGGGGGACATTCAGTACTTC.

The chain uses TRBV9 and TRBJ1-1, with D hard to call. Germline lookup yields CDR1 SGDLS and CDR2 YYNGEE. The CDR3 has 13 residues. Trimming cost V 5 bases and J 0 bases, with 8 bases left between them. The chain's CDR3 is CASRKGMNTEAFF. DNA for the CDR3: TGTGCCAGCAGAAAGGGAATGAACACTGAAGCTTTCTTT.

The V gene is TRBV9, the J gene TRBJ2-7; D not resolved. The CDR3 contains 14 residues. V was clipped by 0 bases and J by 3 bases, with 10 bases between them. CDR1 is SGDLS and CDR2 is YYNGEE in the germline V gene. The CDR3: CASSVGSVIYEQYF. Here the CDR3 DNA reads TGTGCCAGCAGCGTAGGGTCGGTAATCTACGAGCAGTACTTC.

This clonotype was observed at least ten times. The V gene is TRBV6-4, the J gene TRBJ2-5; a possible D gene is TRBD2 (5 bases). The J call may be incorrect, as the DNA end agrees better with TRBJ2-1. This CDR3 is built from 12 residues. Germline CDR1 MRHNA, CDR2 SNTAGT. The CDR3 DNA follows: TGTGCCAGCAGTCCGGCCGGGGATGAGCAGTTCTTC. Translated: CASSPAGDEQFF.

There are many counts of this clonotype. The V and J genes are TRBV20-1 and TRBJ2-4, with 9 bases lining up with TRBD2. The CDR3 covers 18 residues. Germline-derived CDR1 and CDR2 are DFQATT and SNEGSKA (reference sequence). Losses at the gene ends were 2 bases for V and 6 bases for J; bases not matched to a gene: 17. The CDR3 protein is CSARPPSGVAGASNIQYF. The CDR3 DNA reads TGCAGTGCTAGACCCCCTTCCGGGGTAGCGGGGGCCTCAAACATTCAGTACTTC.

This chain links TRBV4-1 with TRBJ1-4; D unclear. The CDR3 is made up of 17 amino acids. The V end lost 0 bases, the J end lost 0 bases, and 11 bases lay between the germline ends. Germline V gene lookup returns CDR1 MGHRA and CDR2 YSYEKL. The CDR3, as DNA: TGCGCCAGCAGCCAAGATCGTGGAGGCACAACTAATGAAAAACTGTTTTTT. It specifies CASSQDRGGTTNEKLFF.

This clonotype was counted a few times. This chain joins TRBV5-5 and TRBJ2-7; no clear D. Germline V gives CDR1 SGHKS, CDR2 YYEKEE (reference sequence). There are 12 residues in the CDR3. The germline V and J ends were trimmed by 3 bases and 3 bases, with 7 bases remaining between them. CDR3 nucleotide sequence: TGTGCCAGCAGCTGGTCAGACTACGAGCAGTACTTC. Protein sequence: CASSWSDYEQYF.

The chain is built from TRBV7-2 and TRBJ1-2, with 9 bases aligning to TRBD1. The CDR3 totals 13 residues. Germline lookup yields CDR1 SGHTA and CDR2 FQGNSA. J gave up 7 bases and V 6 bases, and 6 bases lay outside the gene matches. The CDR3 nucleotides are TGTGCCAGCAGTAGGGACAGGGCCGGTGGCTACACCTTC. Protein: CASSRDRAGGYTF. Looking up the rest from reference TRBV7-2 and TRBJ1-2 gives the full variable domain: GAGVSQSPSNKVTEKGKDVELRCDPISGHTALYWYRQSLGQGLEFLIYFQGNSAPDKSGLPSDRFSAERTGGSVSTLTIQRTQQEDSAVYLCASSRDRAGGYTFGSGTRLTVV.

This chain connects TRBV7-9 to TRBJ1-4, with 7 bases matching TRBD1. Germline values: CDR1 SEHNR, CDR2 FQNEAQ (reference sequence). V lost 2 bases, J lost 2 bases, and 2 bases stayed unmatched. The CDR3 has 15 residues. CDR3 coding DNA: TGTGCCAGCAGCTTACCGGGACAGACTAATGAAAAACTGTTTTTT. Protein: CASSLPGQTNEKLFF.